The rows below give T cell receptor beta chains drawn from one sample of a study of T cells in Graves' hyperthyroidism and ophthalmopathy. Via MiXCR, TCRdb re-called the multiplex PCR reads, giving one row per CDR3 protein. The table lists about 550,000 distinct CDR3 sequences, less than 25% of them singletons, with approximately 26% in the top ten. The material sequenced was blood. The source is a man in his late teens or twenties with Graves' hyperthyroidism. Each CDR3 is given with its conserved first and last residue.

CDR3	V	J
CSVEAGWDTEAFF	TRBV29-1	TRBJ1-1
CASRTVYSNQPQHF	TRBV6-1	TRBJ1-5
CASREGGQGAHGYTF	TRBV6-1	TRBJ1-2
CASNLQGSGYEQYF	TRBV7-2	TRBJ2-7
CSVEEPGLATQYF	TRBV29-1	TRBJ2-5
CSVSSAGARDHYGYTF	TRBV29-1	TRBJ1-2
CASSLERRGPGPGSGYTF	TRBV11-2	TRBJ1-2
CSAETGGYGYTF	TRBV29-1	TRBJ1-2
CASSQVYGVVQPQHF	TRBV3-1	TRBJ1-5
CASSGLPTEQYF	TRBV12-3/TRBV12-4	TRBJ2-7
CASSEMDRFSTF	TRBV6-1	TRBJ1-2
CASSSGVVGELFF	TRBV28	TRBJ2-2
CASRSGGELFF	TRBV28	TRBJ2-2
CASSLARGGTGELFF	TRBV11-2	TRBJ2-2
CASSWEHNTEAFF	TRBV12-3/TRBV12-4	TRBJ1-1
CASSEAQLTPPGDEQYF	TRBV2	TRBJ2-7
CASSRNGAGGNYGYTF	TRBV12-3/TRBV12-4	TRBJ1-2
CASSPGGDQETQYF	TRBV11-2	TRBJ2-5
CSAGAGEETQYF	TRBV20-1	TRBJ2-5
CASSSSMNQPQHF	TRBV27	TRBJ1-5
CASSGSGTRRETQYF	TRBV28	TRBJ2-5
CASSFPSTGPNTEAFF	TRBV11-1	TRBJ1-1
CASSWTDSGNTIYF	TRBV5-1	TRBJ1-3
CASSERMTGEYEQYF	TRBV6-1	TRBJ2-7
CASSLGRTGTSEAFF	TRBV4-1	TRBJ1-1
CASSPLRAAETKKETQYF	TRBV18	TRBJ2-5
CASSPGQHFDCEQYF	TRBV10-1	TRBJ2-7